A single sample gave rise to the 30 T cell receptor beta chains below, sequenced in a study of cytomegalovirus exposure and HLA in healthy donors. Assay used: immunoSEQ multiplex PCR; TCRdb lists only in-frame clones, some missing. The table shows 89,000 or so clones, with around 93% occurring only once. Sequencing was performed on PBMCs. The receptor source for this set is a woman aged 25-40 years in good health and CMV-seropositive.

The chain couples TRBV9 to TRBJ1-2; 9 positions match TRBD1. V lost 6 bases and J lost 8; bases outside the gene matches: 5. The V gene's germline CDR1 is SGDLS and CDR2 YYNGEE. The CDR3 consists of 12 residues. The CDR3 here is CASTGTGNGYTF. DNA of the CDR3: TGTGCCAGCACCGGGACAGGGAACGGCTACACCTTC.

The chain employs TRBV7-2 and TRBJ2-1; D is unresolved. CDR1 is SGHTA, CDR2 FQGNSA, per germline. CDR3 length: 14 amino acids. Trimming left V 8 bases short and J 2 bases short, with 13 bases between. CDR3: CASQMVRTYNEQFF. CDR3 in DNA: TGTGCCAGCCAGATGGTTCGAACCTACAATGAGCAGTTCTTC.

This clone was seen a single time. The chain joins TRBV5-4 to TRBJ2-3; tentative D call: TRBD1 (5 bases). Germline V gives CDR1 SGHNT, CDR2 YYREEE (reference sequence). Trimming stripped 5 bases from V and 5 bases from J, with 15 bases between. This CDR3 contains 14 residues. The CDR3 DNA reads TGTGCCAGCAGGCCCGACAGCCGACAAGATACGCAGTATTTT. It encodes CASRPDSRQDTQYF.

The chain couples TRBV2 to TRBJ1-5; perhaps TRBD1 as D (5 bases). The germline CDR1 and CDR2 sequences are SNHLY and FYNNEI. V was cut by 6 bases and J by 4 bases, with 10 bases left in between. The CDR3 is made up of 13 amino acids. The DNA for the CDR3 is TGTGCCAGCAGGGCGCCAGGGAATCAGCCCCAGCATTTT. This codes for CASRAPGNQPQHF.

The chain carries TRBV5-5 and TRBJ1-2, with D perhaps matching TRBD1 (5 bases). The CDR3 contains 15 residues. V lost 0 bases, J lost 4 bases, and 13 bases lay in between. Per germline, CDR1 SGHKS and CDR2 YYEKEE (reference sequence). CDR3 coding DNA: TGTGCCAGCAGCTTGGATGGGGGGTCTGGCTATGGCTACACCTTC. Translating it yields CASSLDGGSGYGYTF.

The V call is TRBV28, the J call TRBJ1-2, with 9 positions matching TRBD1. Germline V gene data show CDR1 as MDHEN and CDR2 as SYDVKM. Trimming at V came to 3 bases and at J to 4 bases, leaving 3 bases not matched to a gene. This CDR3 comprises 14 residues. CDR3 region: CASSFGDRVYGYTF. In DNA, the CDR3 is TGTGCCAGCAGTTTCGGGGACAGGGTCTATGGCTACACCTTC.

The V call is TRBV7-9, the J call TRBJ1-5, with 10 bases matching TRBD1. The V segment lost 1 base and the J segment 6 bases; nucleotides outside the gene matches: 3. The germline gives CDR1 SEHNR, CDR2 FQNEAQ (reference sequence). This CDR3 has 15 amino acids. The DNA for the CDR3 is TGTGCCAGCAGCTTAGGACAGGGGGCAGGTCAGCCCCAGCATTTT. It translates to CASSLGQGAGQPQHF. Drawing the rest from reference TRBV7-9 and TRBJ1-5, the complete variable domain is DTGVSQNPRHKITKRGQNVTFRCDPISEHNRLYWYRQTLGQGPEFLTYFQNEAQLEKSRLLSDRFSAERPKGSFSTLEIQRTEQGDSAMYLCASSLGQGAGQPQHFGDGTRLSIL.

This sequence joins TRBV7-9 and TRBJ2-5, with 10 bases lining up with TRBD2. This CDR3 region has 17 residues. V shed 5 bases, J shed 5 bases, and the junction held 14 bases outside the gene matches. The V gene's germline CDR1 is SEHNR and CDR2 FQNEAQ (reference sequence). The CDR3 spells CASSPRGLAGEWETQYF. The CDR3 DNA reads TGTGCCAGCAGCCCCCGGGGTCTAGCGGGAGAATGGGAGACCCAGTACTTC.

V and J are TRBV7-8 and TRBJ2-7; 9 bases are a match to TRBD2. The CDR3 is 18 residues long. Germline V gene sequence: CDR1 SGHVS, CDR2 FQNEAQ. Germline trimming cut 5 bases from V and 4 bases from J; bases unmatched to any gene: 18. CDR3 amino acids: CASSIVRGGRALNYEQYF. CDR3 sequence (DNA): TGTGCCAGCAGCATTGTTAGAGGCGGGAGGGCCTTAAATTACGAGCAGTACTTC.

The rearrangement links TRBV11-3 to TRBJ2-3, with 8 bases matching TRBD2. CDR1 is SGHNT and CDR2 is YENEEA in the germline V gene. This CDR3 region has 16 residues. V gave up 4 bases and J gave up 4 bases; unmatched junction bases: 10. CDR3 region: CASSSRGSGSSDTQYF. The CDR3 bases are TGTGCCAGCAGCTCCCGGGGAAGCGGGAGTTCAGATACGCAGTATTTT.

The chain is built from TRBV6-1 and TRBJ2-1; 7 bases line up with TRBD2. Germline V gene sequence: CDR1 MNHNS, CDR2 SASEGT. This CDR3 has 15 residues. Losses at the gene ends were 2 bases for V and 1 base for J; bases not matched to a gene: 2. The CDR3 DNA reads TGTGCCAGCAGTGAAATGCGGGGGTCCTACAATGAGCAGTTCTTC. This gives the protein CASSEMRGSYNEQFF.

On this clone: Other DNA sequences from this sample encode an identical CDR3 as well. The V gene is TRBV6-5, the J gene TRBJ1-3; 7 nucleotides agree with TRBD1. Per the germline V gene, CDR1 is MNHEY and CDR2 is SVGAGI. This CDR3 is built from 15 residues. Trimming removed 0 bases from V and 1 base from J; junction bases left unmatched: 0. Written as DNA, the CDR3 is TGTGCCAGCAGTTACTCGACAGGGTCTGGAAACACCATATATTTT. Protein sequence: CASSYSTGSGNTIYF.

Only one count was recorded for this clone. This rearrangement joins TRBV28 to TRBJ2-3; D may be TRBD1 (7 bases). V dropped 3 bases and J dropped 10 bases, with 20 bases sitting between them. From germline, CDR1 is MDHEN and CDR2 SYDVKM. The CDR3 sequence is 15 residues long. The DNA of the CDR3 is TGTGCCAGCAGTTTTGCGGGACAGCAGAACTTGGCGCAGTATTTT. Translating gives CASSFAGQQNLAQYF.

The chain carries TRBV4-2 and TRBJ1-2; TRBD1 agrees at 9 bases. Trimming removed 0 bases from V and 0 bases from J; junction bases left unmatched: 2. The CDR3 runs to 16 residues. Germline V lookup: CDR1 LGHNA, CDR2 YNFKEQ. In DNA form, the CDR3 reads TGTGCCAGCAGCCAAGACCGGACAGGGGCTAACTATGGCTACACCTTC. Residues: CASSQDRTGANYGYTF.

The V call is TRBV12-5, the J call TRBJ2-1; a possible D gene is TRBD2 (6 bases). This CDR3 is 14 amino acids long. V was shortened by 6 bases and J by 3 bases, with 12 bases between the two germline ends. The germline V gene encodes CDR1 LGHNT and CDR2 FRNRAP. The CDR3 DNA follows: TGTGCTAGTGGCCTGGGGGACTTCTACAATGAGCAGTTCTTC. It encodes CASGLGDFYNEQFF. The variable domain in full, with the rest retrieved from reference TRBV12-5 and TRBJ2-1, is DARVTQTPRHKVTEMGQEVTMRCQPILGHNTVFWYRQTMMQGLELLAYFRNRAPLDDSGMPKDRFSAEMPDATLATLKIQPSEPRDSAVYFCASGLGDFYNEQFFGPGTRLTVL.

V and J are TRBV19 and TRBJ2-5; 8 bases agree with TRBD1. This CDR3 region has 15 residues. The junction had 6 bases not matched to a gene; V was cut back by 1 base and J by 5 bases. Germline CDR1 is LNHDA and CDR2 is SQIVND (reference sequence). As DNA, the CDR3 is TGTGCCAGTAGTATAGGTCGGACAGGGAAGGAGACCCAGTACTTC. Translated: CASSIGRTGKETQYF.

The J gene is TRBJ2-5, the V gene TRBV6-6, with 13 bases identical to TRBD2. In germline, CDR1 is MNHNY, CDR2 SVGAGI (reference sequence). CDR3 length: 15 amino acids. J was trimmed by 11 bases and V by 5 bases; bases with no gene match: 11. For the CDR3, the DNA is TGTGCCAGCAGTAGCCGGGGACTAGCGGGAAAGGGGCAGTACTTC. This encodes CASSSRGLAGKGQYF.

The CDR3: CASSQDVRSSGRVARGYEQFF. The CDR3, as DNA: TGTGCCAGCAGCCAAGATGTGAGATCTAGCGGGAGAGTCGCGCGGGGGTATGAGCAGTTCTTC. The chain recombines TRBV4-2 with TRBJ2-1, with 10 bases that match TRBD2. The CDR3 length is 21 residues. CDR1 is LGHNA, CDR2 YNFKEQ, per germline. V was clipped by 0 bases and J by 8 bases; unmatched bases: 22.

The chain employs TRBV7-7 and TRBJ2-3; D not certain. With 2 bases removed from V and 4 bases from J, the gap between germline ends came to 7 bases. The germline gives CDR1 SSHAT, CDR2 FNYEAQ (reference sequence). The CDR3 has 13 residues. CDR3 bases: TGTGCCAGCAGCTTAATAGCCTCAGATACGCAGTATTTT. Translation gives CASSLIASDTQYF.

This chain uses TRBV7-8 with TRBJ1-5; TRBD1 aligns across 9 bases. CDR1 and CDR2 (germline): SGHVS, FQNEAQ. This CDR3 has 18 amino acids. V lost 5 bases, J lost 0 bases, and 11 bases stayed unmatched. CDR3 nucleotide sequence: TGTGCCAGCAGCCTCAAAAGGGACAGGGTCAATAGCAATCAGCCCCAGCATTTT. This encodes CASSLKRDRVNSNQPQHF.

The chain uses TRBV15 and TRBJ1-2, with TRBD1 matching over 8 bases. The V gene's germline CDR1 is LNHNV and CDR2 YYDKDF (reference sequence). V lost 0 bases, J lost 0 bases, and 6 bases stayed unmatched. CDR3 length equals 17 residues. CDR3 protein: CATSRDASTGANYGYTF. DNA of the CDR3: TGTGCCACCAGCAGAGACGCGTCGACAGGGGCTAACTATGGCTACACCTTC.

This chain joins TRBV25-1 and TRBJ1-2, with D unclear. From germline, CDR1 is MGHDK and CDR2 SYGVNS. This CDR3 spans 13 amino acids. The V end lost 5 bases, the J end lost 8 bases, and 15 bases lay between the germline ends. CDR3 amino acids: CASSPTGGHGYTF. Here the CDR3 DNA reads TGTGCCAGCAGTCCTACTGGAGGGCACGGCTACACCTTC.

The gene calls are TRBV30 and TRBJ1-1, with TRBD1 matching 8 bases. The CDR3 is 15 amino acids. In germline, CDR1 is GTSNPN, CDR2 SVGIG (reference sequence). Trimming cost V 4 bases and J 8 bases; bases outside gene matches: 15. The DNA for the CDR3 is TGTGCCTGGACCCTACCCGAGACAGGGGTTAACGAAGCTTTCTTT. Translated: CAWTLPETGVNEAFF.

The gene calls are TRBV29-1 and TRBJ2-7; D may be TRBD2 (6 bases). Looked up from germline, CDR1 is SQVTM and CDR2 is ANQGSEA. This CDR3 comprises 14 residues. The CDR3 loop is CGASSGFGPYEQYF. The CDR3, as DNA: TGCGGAGCGTCCAGCGGGTTTGGCCCCTACGAGCAGTACTTC.

This rearrangement joins TRBV4-3 to TRBJ2-2; 11 bases agree with TRBD2. Per the germline V gene, CDR1 is LGHNA and CDR2 is YSLEER. The CDR3 has 19 amino acids. J gave up 3 bases and V 0 bases, and 9 bases lay outside the gene matches. CDR3 region: CASSQDGSGRVWDTGELFF. The DNA for the CDR3 is TGCGCCAGCAGCCAAGATGGTAGCGGGAGGGTCTGGGACACCGGGGAGCTGTTTTTT.

This chain connects TRBV10-3 to TRBJ2-7, with 12 bases aligning to TRBD2. Trimming cost V 10 bases and J 2 bases; bases outside gene matches: 15. From germline, CDR1 is ENHRY and CDR2 SYGVKD. The CDR3 covers 17 residues. The CDR3 DNA reads TGTGCCACCGAGACTCGGACTAGCGGGATACAAGCCTACGAGCAGTACTTC. Amino acids: CATETRTSGIQAYEQYF.

The chain combines TRBV6-5 with TRBJ2-7; TRBD1 aligns across 9 bases. The CDR3 runs 14 residues. Germline V gene data show CDR1 as MNHEY and CDR2 as SVGAGI. With 6 bases clipped from V and 2 bases from J, the junction kept 5 bases outside the gene matches. The CDR3 loop is CASSRTGETYEQYF. For the CDR3, the DNA is TGTGCCAGCAGCAGGACAGGGGAAACCTACGAGCAGTACTTC.

This clone was detected only once. The chain employs TRBV25-1 and TRBJ1-4; 7 positions agree with TRBD1. This CDR3 has 18 residues. The V and J ends lost 6 bases and 4 bases, in that order; junction bases with no gene match: 17. Germline CDR1 MGHDK, CDR2 SYGVNS. The chain's CDR3 is CASRGGQGGTLGNEKLFF. CDR3 DNA sequence: TGTGCCAGCAGAGGAGGGCAGGGGGGAACGTTGGGTAATGAAAAACTGTTTTTT.

The V and J genes are TRBV19 and TRBJ1-5; 8 nucleotides agree with TRBD1. Germline loops: CDR1 LNHDA, CDR2 SQIVND (reference sequence). With 5 bases clipped from V and 7 bases from J, the junction kept 19 bases outside the gene matches. This CDR3 comprises 18 residues. CDR3 nucleotide sequence: TGTGCCAGTAGTCATCTAGGGTTACTCGACAGGGGCGGGCAGCCCCAGCATTTT. As protein: CASSHLGLLDRGGQPQHF.

This chain links TRBV5-1 with TRBJ2-1; TRBD2 might be the D (5 bases). Germline lookup yields CDR1 SGHRS and CDR2 YFSETQ. The length of the CDR3 is 16 residues. With 4 bases removed from V and 1 base from J, the gap between germline ends came to 15 bases. CDR3 residues: CASSLGVGESYNEQFF. As DNA, the CDR3 is TGCGCCAGCAGCCTCGGGGTTGGTGAATCCTACAATGAGCAGTTCTTC.